The rows below give T cell receptor beta chains drawn from one sample of a study of T cells after yellow fever vaccination. TCRdb reprocessed the 5' RACE reads via MiXCR and lists one record per CDR3 protein. The sample lists about 350,000 distinct CDR3 sequences; about 8.3% were seen once. Material: PBMCs, obtained about 49 days after the first yellow fever vaccination. These TCRs come from a man between 18 and 35 years old who received the YFV17D yellow fever vaccine. Both conserved end residues are part of each CDR3. The D gene is left open where the match is weak. Some rows mark clone size as missing; the rest say once, few, many or name a class of expanded clone.

TRBV11-1	-	TRBJ1-1	few	TGTGCCAGCAGCTCCCGCTTAGGGGGGACTGAAGCTTTCTTT	CASSSRLGGTEAFF
TRBV12-3/TRBV12-4	-	TRBJ1-1	few	TGTGCCAGCATCGTCGCCCAGGGTAACACTGAAGCTTTCTTT	CASIVAQGNTEAFF
TRBV7-9	-	TRBJ1-2	few	TGTGCCAGCAGCTTACCCGGACTGAGTGGCTACACCTTC	CASSLPGLSGYTF
TRBV20-1	TRBD2	TRBJ2-7	few	TGCAGTGCTCGACTAGCGGATGCCTACGAGCAGTACTTC	CSARLADAYEQYF
TRBV12-3/TRBV12-4	-	TRBJ2-2	-	TGTGCCAGCAGTTTACTCGATCAGGGGAGCGGGGAGCTGTTTTTT	CASSLLDQGSGELFF
TRBV5-1	TRBD2	TRBJ2-3	-	TGCGCCAGCAATAGCGGGGGGCCGATGGATACGCAGTATTTT	CASNSGGPMDTQYF
TRBV5-4	TRBD2	TRBJ2-3	-	TGTGCCAGCAGCTTGAAACTAGCGGGGGGGCAAGATACGCAGTATTTT	CASSLKLAGGQDTQYF
TRBV12-3/TRBV12-4	-	TRBJ2-5	many	TGTGCCAGCAGTTTAGATAGAGGGACCCAGTACTTC	CASSLDRGTQYF
TRBV2	TRBD2	TRBJ2-3	few	TGTGCCAGCACAAGCGGGGGGGCTAGAGATACGCAGTATTTT	CASTSGGARDTQYF
TRBV10-3	-	TRBJ1-2	-	TGTGCCATCACCTCGGGGACTGGTTATGGCTACACCTTC	CAITSGTGYGYTF
TRBV30	TRBD1	TRBJ2-1	few	TGTGCCTGGTTCTCCGGGACAGGGGATGAGCAGTTCTTC	CAWFSGTGDEQFF
TRBV24-1	-	TRBJ2-2	-	TGTGCCACCAGTGCTCGGACGGCGAACACCGGGGAGCTGTTTTTT	CATSARTANTGELFF
TRBV2	TRBD1	TRBJ1-4	few	TGTGCCAGCAGGGGGACAGGGGGTAATGAAAAACTGTTTTTT	CASRGTGGNEKLFF
TRBV20-1	-	TRBJ2-7	few	TGCAGTGCTAGAGTCGAAGGGGGAGTGCAGTACTTC	CSARVEGGVQYF
TRBV7-7	TRBD1	TRBJ2-5	few	TGTGCTAGCAGCCTGACAGGGCCGGTAGAGACCCAGTACTTC	CASSLTGPVETQYF
TRBV19	TRBD1	TRBJ1-5	few	TGTGCCACCCGCCCCGACAGGGGACTCAATCAGCCCCAGCATTTT	CATRPDRGLNQPQHF
TRBV20-1	TRBD1	TRBJ2-1	-	TGCAGTGCTAGGACGGGACAGGGGGCTGGTGAGCAGTTCTTC	CSARTGQGAGEQFF
TRBV5-1	-	TRBJ2-3	many	TGCGCCAGCATTCCGGGAACTAGCACAGATACGCAGTATTTT	CASIPGTSTDTQYF
TRBV12-3/TRBV12-4	-	TRBJ1-5	few	TGTGCCAGCAGTTTAGGGGTTTGGCAGCCCCAGCATTTT	CASSLGVWQPQHF
TRBV7-2	-	TRBJ1-2	many	TGTGCCAGCAGCGATCATCCCCCCGGGACGGAATATGGCTACACCTTC	CASSDHPPGTEYGYTF
TRBV14	-	TRBJ1-1	-	TGTGCCAGCAGCCAAGTTGGAGGGGAAGCTTTCTTT	CASSQVGGEAFF
TRBV7-2	-	TRBJ1-1	-	TGTGCCAGCAGCATTGGGCGGGACACTGAAGCTTTCTTT	CASSIGRDTEAFF
TRBV5-1	-	TRBJ2-3	-	TGCGCCAGCAGCTTGGTTTCCACAGATACGCAGTATTTT	CASSLVSTDTQYF
TRBV7-9	-	TRBJ2-5	-	TGTGCCAGCAGCGCAGCAGGGTTGGAGACCCAGTACTTC	CASSAAGLETQYF
TRBV5-1	-	TRBJ2-2	-	TGCACCAGCAGCTCCGACGGGGGTACCGGGGAGCTGTTTTTT	CTSSSDGGTGELFF
TRBV6-2/TRBV6-3	-	TRBJ2-7	-	TGTGCCAGCGGGCGGCCGCAGGGCTACGAGCAGTACTTC	CASGRPQGYEQYF
TRBV7-2	-	TRBJ1-2	few	TGTGCCAGCAGCCCAAGCTTGGGCCGTAGTGGCTACACCTTC	CASSPSLGRSGYTF
TRBV7-9	TRBD2	TRBJ2-1	-	TGTGCCAGCAGCCCTCGGCGGCTAGCGGGGGACAATGAGCAGTTCTTC	CASSPRRLAGDNEQFF
TRBV12-3/TRBV12-4	-	TRBJ2-7	-	TGTGCCAGCAGTGAAACCGGGCAATCCTACGAGCAGTACTTC	CASSETGQSYEQYF
TRBV3-1	-	TRBJ1-2	many	TGTGCCAGCAGCCAAGATCTGGGCAGCGTCTATGGCTACACCTTC	CASSQDLGSVYGYTF
TRBV29-1	-	TRBJ1-1	many	TGCAGCGTGGGACTGATGAACACTGAAGCTTTCTTT	CSVGLMNTEAFF
TRBV6-1	TRBD1	TRBJ1-1	few	TGTGCCAGCGGCACCCCGTCGGGACAGGGAATGACTTTCTTT	CASGTPSGQGMTFF
TRBV12-3/TRBV12-4	TRBD1	TRBJ1-1	few	TGTGCCAGCAGTAAAACAGGGGGGAACACTGAAGCTTTCTTT	CASSKTGGNTEAFF
TRBV5-1	-	TRBJ2-2	few	TGCGCCAGCTCGACGCTTCGGGGGGAGCTGTTTTTT	CASSTLRGELFF
TRBV27	TRBD1	TRBJ1-6	few	TGTGCCAGCAGCCTCCTGGGGACAGGTCCTACTAATTCACCCCTCCACTTT	CASSLLGTGPTNSPLHF
TRBV4-3	TRBD1	TRBJ2-1	few	TGCGCCAGCAGCCAAGACCCCAGGGGGCGTACCAATGAGCAGTTCTTC	CASSQDPRGRTNEQFF
TRBV12-3/TRBV12-4	TRBD1	TRBJ1-2	-	TGTGCCAGCTGGGACAGGGGGCTCCCAGATGGCTACACCTTC	CASWDRGLPDGYTF
TRBV19	TRBD2	TRBJ2-7	few	TGTGCCAGTAGTATATTCGGGGGGGCCTACGAGCAGTACTTC	CASSIFGGAYEQYF